A single sample gave rise to the 24 T cell receptor beta chains below, sequenced in a study of identical twins. TCRdb recomputed calls from the 5' RACE reads with MiXCR, one row per CDR3 protein. The table has some 630,000 distinct CDR3 sequences, about 7.1% seen once; the top ten hold about 1.5%. This same sample was also taken into another study, of yellow fever vaccine responses in identical twins.

The sequencing input was PBMCs. The source of these receptors is a woman between 18 and 29 years old in good health.

In its sample, this clonotype was seen many times. V gene TRBV12-3 or TRBV12-4 combines with J gene TRBJ2-3; a possible D gene is TRBD1 (6 bases). Between the trimmed V and J ends, which lost 3 bases and 0 bases, there was a span of 10 bases. CDR3 length: 15 residues. In DNA form, the CDR3 reads TGTGCCAGCAGTTTCAACAGGGCAAGCACAGATACGCAGTATTTT. The encoded protein is CASSFNRASTDTQYF.

This clonotype was recorded many times. The V call is TRBV5-1, the J call TRBJ2-5; no clear D gene. Germline V gene sequence: CDR1 SGHRS, CDR2 YFSETQ. V was shortened by 6 bases and J by 5 bases, with 23 bases between the two germline ends. CDR3 length equals 16 residues. The CDR3 is CASNVGFAFGSETQYF. CDR3 nucleotides: TGCGCCAGCAACGTGGGCTTTGCCTTTGGGTCGGAGACCCAGTACTTC. Supplemented by reference TRBV5-1 and TRBJ2-5, the full variable domain reads KAGVTQTPRYLIKTRGQQVTLSCSPISGHRSVSWYQQTPGQGLQFLFEYFSETQRNKGNFPGRFSGRQFSNSRSEMNVSTLELGDSALYLCASNVGFAFGSETQYFGPGTRLLVL.

The chain couples TRBV27 to TRBJ1-2; D is unresolved. V dropped 6 bases and J dropped 6 bases, with 8 bases sitting between them. Germline values: CDR1 MNHEY, CDR2 SMNVEV (reference sequence). There are 11 residues in the CDR3. CDR3 loop: CASREGDGYTF. CDR3 in DNA: TGTGCCAGCAGGGAGGGCGATGGCTACACCTTC.

The sample holds many counts of this clonotype. The chain is built from TRBV29-1 and TRBJ2-7, with 7 bases that match TRBD1. V shed 0 bases and J 4 bases; nucleotides not matched to a gene: 12. The germline gives CDR1 SQVTM, CDR2 ANQGSEA. CDR3 length: 16 residues. The CDR3 sequence is CSVEEAQGVLGYEQYF. The CDR3 DNA reads as TGCAGCGTTGAAGAGGCCCAGGGGGTATTGGGATACGAGCAGTACTTC.

This clonotype was found a few times. This sequence joins TRBV2 and TRBJ2-7, with 8 bases aligning to TRBD2. Germline-derived CDR1 and CDR2 are SNHLY and FYNNEI. The V gene end was trimmed by 0 bases and the J gene end by 2 bases; junction bases not matched to a gene: 12. This CDR3 is built from 18 residues. CDR3 nucleotides: TGTGCCAGCAGTGAAGCGGTCGGGGGGGGGCCGCGGCCCTACGAGCAGTACGTC. This translates into CASSEAVGGGPRPYEQYV.

CDR3 amino acids: CASSYSRLAGGFDNEQFF. The CDR3 nucleotides read TGTGCCAGCAGTTACTCGAGACTAGCGGGAGGGTTTGACAATGAGCAGTTCTTC. This sequence joins TRBV6-5 and TRBJ2-1; 14 nucleotides agree with TRBD2. The junction had 6 bases not matched to a gene; V was cut back by 0 bases and J by 5 bases. Germline values: CDR1 MNHEY, CDR2 SVGAGI. This CDR3 comprises 18 residues.

This clonotype was observed a single time. CDR3 bases: TGTGCCATCTGTGCCGCCCTTAGCGGGGGGCATCATTACAATGAGCAGTTCTTC. This translates into CAICAALSGGHHYNEQFF. This chain uses TRBV2 with TRBJ2-1; 10 nucleotides agree with TRBD2. J was trimmed by 4 bases and V by 10 bases; bases with no gene match: 19. The CDR3 runs to 18 residues. Per the germline V gene, CDR1 is SNHLY and CDR2 is FYNNEI.

This clonotype was detected a few times. The V call is TRBV9, the J call TRBJ2-1, with D tentatively TRBD2 (7 bases). Germline V gene data show CDR1 as SGDLS and CDR2 as YYNGEE. Trimming left V 1 base short and J 8 bases short, with 43 bases between. The CDR3 sequence is 24 residues long. For the CDR3, the DNA is TGTGCCAGCAGCGTATCCCTTCCGTTGCCTACCTGGGGGAGGGGGGACCTGGGTCGGGATGAGCAGTTCTTC. Translation gives CASSVSLPLPTWGRGDLGRDEQFF.

The chain is built from TRBV5-1 and TRBJ2-2; tentative D call: TRBD1 (5 bases). V shed 7 bases and J shed 4 bases, with 14 bases lying between them. Germline lookup yields CDR1 SGHRS and CDR2 YFSETQ. The CDR3 contains 14 residues. For the CDR3, the DNA is TGCGCCAGCCAAGAAGGTCAGGGCACCGGGGAGCTGTTTTTT. Translated: CASQEGQGTGELFF.

This clonotype was counted between two and nine times. V gene TRBV7-2 combines with J gene TRBJ1-1, with D unresolved. V was clipped by 5 bases and J by 0 bases, with 10 bases between them. Germline V gene lookup returns CDR1 SGHTA and CDR2 FQGNSA. This CDR3 has 14 amino acids. CDR3 bases: TGTGCCAGCAGCCCGAAATCGGTGAACACTGAAGCTTTCTTT. This translates into CASSPKSVNTEAFF.

The CDR3 DNA is TGTGCCAGCAGTCGCAGCGGGGGAGATAACAATGAGCAGTTCTTC. Residues: CASSRSGGDNNEQFF. The chain employs TRBV6-4 and TRBJ2-1; 8 bases fit TRBD2. The V segment lost 5 bases and the J segment 5 bases; nucleotides outside the gene matches: 8. CDR3 length: 15 amino acids. Per germline, CDR1 MRHNA and CDR2 SNTAGT.

This clonotype was counted at least ten times. V and J are TRBV20-1 and TRBJ2-3; 10 bases fit TRBD2. The V and J ends lost 1 base and 0 bases, in that order; junction bases with no gene match: 10. CDR3 size: 18 residues. CDR1 and CDR2 (germline): DFQATT, SNEGSKA (reference sequence). CDR3 bases: TGCAGTGCTAGAGTATATAGCGGGGGGCCTAGGAGCACAGATACGCAGTATTTT. It encodes CSARVYSGGPRSTDTQYF.

Many counts were recorded for this clonotype. The CDR3 nucleotides are TGCGCCAGCAGCCAATTGCGACAGCAAGAGACCCAGTACTTC. Amino acids: CASSQLRQQETQYF. V is TRBV5-1 and J is TRBJ2-5; the D gene is possibly TRBD1 (5 bases). The germline V and J ends were trimmed by 4 bases and 2 bases, with 12 bases remaining between them. CDR1 is SGHRS, CDR2 YFSETQ, per germline. This CDR3 contains 14 residues.

This clonotype was counted many times. One end of the junction does not line up with germline, which may come from a read error. The genes are TRBV5-1 and TRBJ2-5, with D unresolved. The germline V gene has CDR1 SGHRS and CDR2 YFSETQ. The CDR3 is 12 residues long. Here the CDR3 reads CASSLAEETQYF. The CDR3 nucleotides read TGTGCCAGCAGTTTAGCCGAAGAGACCCAGTACTTC. The full variable domain, with the rest looked up from reference TRBV5-1 and TRBJ2-5, is KAGVTQTPRYLIKTRGQQVTLSCSPISGHRSVSWYQQTPGQGLQFLFEYFSETQRNKGNFPGRFSGRQFSNSRSEMNVSTLELGDSALYLCASSLAEETQYFGPGTRLLVL.

This chain links TRBV20-1 with TRBJ2-5; 9 positions match TRBD1. Trimming removed 6 bases from V and 2 bases from J; junction bases left unmatched: 4. The germline V gene encodes CDR1 DFQATT and CDR2 SNEGSKA (reference sequence). This CDR3 has 13 amino acids. The CDR3 DNA is TGCAGTGCCAACGACAGGGGGCAAGAGACCCAGTACTTC. This gives the protein CSANDRGQETQYF.

The genes are TRBV7-8 and TRBJ2-3, with 7 bases that match TRBD1. Looked up from germline, CDR1 is SGHVS and CDR2 is FQNEAQ. V lost 6 bases, J lost 1 base, and 4 bases stayed unmatched. This CDR3 spans 14 amino acids. CDR3 loop: CASRPGTGTDTQYF. The CDR3 nucleotides read TGTGCCAGCAGGCCCGGGACAGGCACAGATACGCAGTATTTT.

This clonotype was detected only a few times. The rearrangement links TRBV4-2 to TRBJ2-2; 11 bases are a match to TRBD2. The CDR3 length is 18 residues. Germline lookup yields CDR1 LGHNA and CDR2 YNFKEQ. Trimming removed 2 bases from V and 0 bases from J; junction bases left unmatched: 5. The CDR3 here is CASSQILAGVSNTGELFF. DNA for the CDR3: TGTGCCAGCAGCCAAATACTAGCGGGAGTGTCGAACACCGGGGAGCTGTTTTTT.

This clonotype was detected ten times or more. The rearrangement joins TRBV20-1 to TRBJ2-5; D is unresolved. The CDR3 is 15 residues long. V lost 0 bases and J 0 bases, leaving 11 bases between the germline ends. Germline CDR1 and CDR2: DFQATT and SNEGSKA (reference sequence). The CDR3 spells CSARDQAQYQETQYF. In DNA form, the CDR3 reads TGCAGTGCTAGAGATCAGGCACAGTACCAAGAGACCCAGTACTTC.

The chain joins TRBV7-9 to TRBJ2-2; D unclear. Germline CDR1 and CDR2: SEHNR and FQNEAQ (reference sequence). V lost 2 bases and J 1 base, leaving 5 bases between the germline ends. The CDR3 is 14 amino acids. The CDR3 is CASSLPENTGELFF. CDR3 nucleotides: TGTGCCAGCAGCTTACCTGAGAACACCGGGGAGCTGTTTTTT. Based on the CDR3 plus reference TRBV7-9 and TRBJ2-2, the full variable domain is DTGVSQNPRHKITKRGQNVTFRCDPISEHNRLYWYRQTLGQGPEFLTYFQNEAQLEKSRLLSDRFSAERPKGSFSTLEIQRTEQGDSAMYLCASSLPENTGELFFGEGSRLTVL.

This clonotype was counted at least ten times. The genes are TRBV7-9 and TRBJ1-2; 10 bases fit TRBD1. This CDR3 has 16 residues. V shed 5 bases and J 6 bases; nucleotides not matched to a gene: 12. The germline V gene encodes CDR1 SEHNR and CDR2 FQNEAQ (reference sequence). CDR3 DNA sequence: TGTGCCAGCAGCATAGATGGACAGGGGGAGAGTAATGGCTACACCTTC. Translated: CASSIDGQGESNGYTF.

This clonotype was recorded many times. The gene calls are TRBV7-9 and TRBJ2-3; perhaps TRBD1 as D (5 bases). The CDR3 spans 15 residues. CDR1 and CDR2 from the germline V gene are SEHNR and FQNEAQ (reference sequence). Trimming took off 1 base at V and 1 base at J, with 9 bases between the two ends. The CDR3 here is CASSLVTGGTDTQYF. The CDR3 DNA reads TGTGCCAGCAGCTTAGTAACAGGAGGCACAGATACGCAGTATTTT.

The rearrangement uses TRBV20-1 and TRBJ2-2; D is unresolved. V lost 0 bases to trimming and J lost 1 base, with 9 bases between them. Germline V gene data show CDR1 as DFQATT and CDR2 as SNEGSKA (reference sequence). The CDR3 has 15 amino acids. The DNA for the CDR3 is TGCAGTGCTAGAGATTTCGGAGAGAACACCGGGGAGCTGTTTTTT. Translating gives CSARDFGENTGELFF.

This clonotype has at least ten counts. V usage is TRBV25-1 and J usage is TRBJ1-1; D is possibly TRBD1 (6 bases). CDR1 is MGHDK and CDR2 is SYGVNS in the germline V gene. The CDR3 sequence is 18 residues long. V lost 4 bases to trimming and J lost 4 bases, with 25 bases between them. The CDR3 nucleotides are TGTGCCAGCAGTGGCATTCGTCAGGGGAGTTTTGAGAGCACTGAAGCTTTCTTT. This gives the protein CASSGIRQGSFESTEAFF.

This clonotype has at least ten counts. The chain uses TRBV7-9 and TRBJ2-1; 14 bases align to TRBD2. CDR3 length equals 15 residues. The V gene end was trimmed by 6 bases and the J gene end by 7 bases; junction bases not matched to a gene: 5. The germline CDR1 and CDR2 sequences are SEHNR and FQNEAQ (reference sequence). CDR3 nucleotides: TGTGCCAGCAGTCAAGGGACTAGCGGGAGAAATGAGCAGTTCTTC. It encodes CASSQGTSGRNEQFF. Supplemented by reference TRBV7-9 and TRBJ2-1, the full variable domain reads DTGVSQNPRHKITKRGQNVTFRCDPISEHNRLYWYRQTLGQGPEFLTYFQNEAQLEKSRLLSDRFSAERPKGSFSTLEIQRTEQGDSAMYLCASSQGTSGRNEQFFGPGTRLTVL.